This is a list of T cell receptor beta chains from one sample in a study of blood T cell repertoires in COVID-19. Profiling relied on immunoSEQ multiplex PCR, and the TCRdb table lists in-frame clones only, not all of them. Of about 100,000 clones listed, approximately 90% are singletons. The sample consisted of peripheral blood. The source of these receptors is a woman in her fifties or sixties with COVID-19, enrolled during active disease. Each CDR3 is given with its conserved first and last residue. Fields, in order: J gene, V gene, D gene, clone size, CDR3 protein, CDR3 DNA. The D gene is left open where the match is weak. The size field is filled for only some rows; it gives once, few, many or a size class.

j_call: TRBJ1-2
v_call: TRBV30
d_call: TRBD1
clone_size: -
cdr3_aa: CAWSPDRGNYGYTF
cdr3_nt: TGTGCCTGGAGTCCGGACAGGGGTAACTATGGCTACACCTTC

j_call: TRBJ2-7
v_call: TRBV28
d_call: TRBD1
clone_size: -
cdr3_aa: CASISGQAAYEQYF
cdr3_nt: TGTGCCAGCATCTCGGGACAGGCTGCCTACGAGCAGTACTTC

j_call: TRBJ2-1
v_call: TRBV19
d_call: TRBD2
clone_size: -
cdr3_aa: CASNTLAGGHGEQFF
cdr3_nt: TGTGCCAGTAACACCCTAGCGGGGGGGCATGGTGAGCAGTTCTTC

j_call: TRBJ2-2
v_call: TRBV9
d_call: -
clone_size: few
cdr3_aa: CASSERGGTGELFF
cdr3_nt: TGTGCCAGCAGCGAGCGAGGGGGCACCGGGGAGCTGTTTTTT

j_call: TRBJ1-2
v_call: TRBV6-5
d_call: -
clone_size: -
cdr3_aa: CASSTGSQSEGYTF
cdr3_nt: TGTGCCAGCAGTACTGGGTCTCAGAGCGAGGGCTACACCTTC

j_call: TRBJ2-1
v_call: TRBV19
d_call: TRBD1
clone_size: -
cdr3_aa: CASSTLTGSLSNEQFF
cdr3_nt: TGTGCCAGTAGTACCCTGACAGGGTCATTGAGTAATGAGCAGTTCTTC

j_call: TRBJ2-1
v_call: TRBV7-2
d_call: -
clone_size: -
cdr3_aa: CASRADFAPLNEQFF
cdr3_nt: TGTGCCAGCAGAGCCGACTTCGCACCCCTCAATGAGCAGTTCTTC

j_call: TRBJ1-1
v_call: TRBV27
d_call: -
clone_size: -
cdr3_aa: CASTRLGAGDTEAFF
cdr3_nt: TGTGCCAGCACTCGTCTGGGGGCGGGAGACACTGAAGCTTTCTTT

j_call: TRBJ2-1
v_call: TRBV9
d_call: -
clone_size: once
cdr3_aa: CASSVETSYNEQFF
cdr3_nt: TGTGCCAGCAGCGTAGAGACTAGTTACAATGAGCAGTTCTTC

j_call: TRBJ2-4
v_call: TRBV6-5
d_call: TRBD1
clone_size: -
cdr3_aa: CASKQGKGRDIQYF
cdr3_nt: TGTGCCAGCAAACAGGGGAAAGGAAGAGACATTCAGTACTTC

j_call: TRBJ1-4
v_call: TRBV14
d_call: TRBD1
clone_size: -
cdr3_aa: CASSRYNAGQAAGREKLFF
cdr3_nt: TGTGCCAGCAGCCGCTACAACGCTGGACAGGCGGCTGGGCGGGAAAAACTGTTTTTT

j_call: TRBJ2-1
v_call: TRBV7-7
d_call: TRBD2
clone_size: -
cdr3_aa: CASSVRLADSYNEQFF
cdr3_nt: TGTGCTAGCAGCGTCAGACTAGCGGACTCCTACAATGAGCAGTTCTTC

j_call: TRBJ2-7
v_call: TRBV4-1
d_call: TRBD1
clone_size: -
cdr3_aa: CASSQTDRAYEQYF
cdr3_nt: TGCGCCAGCAGCCAGACGGACAGGGCCTACGAGCAGTACTTC

j_call: TRBJ1-4
v_call: TRBV6-5
d_call: TRBD1
clone_size: once
cdr3_aa: CASRHQGAREKLFF
cdr3_nt: TGTGCCAGCAGACACCAGGGGGCGCGTGAAAAACTGTTTTTT

j_call: TRBJ2-5
v_call: TRBV7-9
d_call: -
clone_size: -
cdr3_aa: CASSLVGQGQETQYF
cdr3_nt: TGTGCCAGCAGCTTAGTTGGCCAGGGGCAAGAGACCCAGTACTTC

j_call: TRBJ2-7
v_call: TRBV19
d_call: -
clone_size: -
cdr3_aa: CASSNRDFTYEQYF
cdr3_nt: TGTGCCAGTAGTAACCGGGACTTTACCTACGAGCAGTACTTC

j_call: TRBJ1-2
v_call: TRBV27
d_call: TRBD1
clone_size: -
cdr3_aa: CASSSIAAGQGVYGYTF
cdr3_nt: TGTGCCAGCAGTTCAATCGCCGCGGGACAGGGGGTCTATGGCTACACCTTC

j_call: TRBJ2-7
v_call: TRBV6-5
d_call: TRBD1
clone_size: -
cdr3_aa: CASTLPRTGEHEQYF
cdr3_nt: TGTGCCAGCACCCTCCCTCGGACAGGGGAACACGAGCAGTACTTC

j_call: TRBJ2-3
v_call: TRBV10-2
d_call: TRBD2
clone_size: -
cdr3_aa: CASSEWTTERGGRVGQDTQYF
cdr3_nt: TGCGCCAGCAGTGAGTGGACGACAGAGCGGGGGGGCCGAGTGGGGCAAGATACGCAGTATTTT

j_call: TRBJ1-2
v_call: TRBV7-9
d_call: -
clone_size: -
cdr3_aa: CASSLGGESYTF
cdr3_nt: TGTGCCAGCAGCTTAGGCGGGGAAAGCTACACCTTC

j_call: TRBJ1-4
v_call: TRBV3-1/TRBV3-2
d_call: -
clone_size: -
cdr3_aa: CASSQGTSQGEKLFF
cdr3_nt: TGTGCCAGCAGCCAAGGGACTTCACAGGGTGAAAAACTGTTTTTT

j_call: TRBJ2-5
v_call: TRBV2
d_call: -
clone_size: -
cdr3_aa: CASWHGETQYF
cdr3_nt: TGTGCCAGCTGGCATGGAGAGACCCAGTACTTC

j_call: TRBJ2-1
v_call: TRBV5-1
d_call: -
clone_size: once
cdr3_aa: CASSLAPPGNEQFF
cdr3_nt: TGCGCCAGCAGCTTGGCACCACCAGGGAATGAGCAGTTCTTC

j_call: TRBJ1-2
v_call: TRBV2
d_call: -
clone_size: -
cdr3_aa: CASSEQGPPDYTF
cdr3_nt: TGTGCCAGCAGTGAACAGGGCCCCCCCGACTACACCTTC

j_call: TRBJ2-1
v_call: TRBV7-3
d_call: TRBD1
clone_size: once
cdr3_aa: CASSQDRGQLFF
cdr3_nt: TGTGCCAGCAGCCAAGACAGGGGTCAACTGTTCTTC

j_call: TRBJ1-1
v_call: TRBV9
d_call: -
clone_size: -
cdr3_aa: CASSVVQGSTEAFF
cdr3_nt: TGTGCCAGCAGCGTAGTGCAGGGGAGCACTGAAGCTTTCTTT

j_call: TRBJ2-7
v_call: TRBV27
d_call: TRBD2
clone_size: -
cdr3_aa: CASSPGLAHEQYF
cdr3_nt: TGTGCCAGCAGTCCGGGACTAGCCCACGAGCAGTACTTC

j_call: TRBJ2-7
v_call: TRBV28
d_call: TRBD2
clone_size: -
cdr3_aa: CASSRTSVAYEQYF
cdr3_nt: TGTGCCAGCAGTCGGACTAGCGTTGCCTACGAGCAGTACTTC

j_call: TRBJ2-1
v_call: TRBV30
d_call: -
clone_size: -
cdr3_aa: CAWFRGSSYNEQFF
cdr3_nt: TGTGCCTGGTTCCGGGGGAGCTCCTACAATGAGCAGTTCTTC

j_call: TRBJ1-2
v_call: TRBV27
d_call: -
clone_size: -
cdr3_aa: CASSFRGAHGYTF
cdr3_nt: TGTGCCAGCAGTTTTCGGGGGGCCCATGGCTACACCTTC

j_call: TRBJ1-2
v_call: TRBV7-9
d_call: TRBD1
clone_size: few
cdr3_aa: CASSLGNRGNKGGYTF
cdr3_nt: TGTGCCAGCAGCTTAGGGAACAGGGGGAACAAGGGTGGCTACACCTTC

j_call: TRBJ2-2
v_call: TRBV5-1
d_call: TRBD1
clone_size: -
cdr3_aa: CASSPAIGTGGHGELFF
cdr3_nt: TGCGCCAGCAGCCCCGCGATCGGTACAGGGGGCCACGGGGAGCTGTTTTTT

j_call: TRBJ2-7
v_call: TRBV2
d_call: TRBD2
clone_size: -
cdr3_aa: CASSATSAEQYF
cdr3_nt: TGTGCCAGCAGTGCCACTAGCGCCGAGCAGTACTTC

j_call: TRBJ2-3
v_call: TRBV6-2/TRBV6-3
d_call: -
clone_size: once
cdr3_aa: CASSYPSTDTQYF
cdr3_nt: TGTGCCAGCAGTTACCCTAGTACAGATACGCAGTATTTT

j_call: TRBJ2-1
v_call: TRBV9
d_call: TRBD2
clone_size: -
cdr3_aa: CASSGELAGVYNEQFF
cdr3_nt: TGTGCCAGCAGCGGAGAACTAGCGGGGGTCTACAATGAGCAGTTCTTC

j_call: TRBJ1-3
v_call: TRBV28
d_call: TRBD1
clone_size: -
cdr3_aa: CASSLPIGDSSGNTIYF
cdr3_nt: TGTGCCAGCAGTTTACCGATCGGGGACAGCTCTGGAAACACCATATATTTT

j_call: TRBJ2-5
v_call: TRBV28
d_call: TRBD1
clone_size: -
cdr3_aa: CASSLGTGSPEVSQYF
cdr3_nt: TGTGCCAGCAGTTTAGGGACAGGGAGCCCCGAGGTGTCCCAGTACTTC

j_call: TRBJ1-4
v_call: TRBV27
d_call: -
clone_size: -
cdr3_aa: CASSFEVWIATNEKLFF
cdr3_nt: TGTGCCAGCAGTTTCGAGGTCTGGATTGCAACTAATGAAAAACTGTTTTTT

j_call: TRBJ1-3
v_call: TRBV9
d_call: -
clone_size: -
cdr3_aa: CASSVFDTSSGNTIYF
cdr3_nt: TGTGCCAGCAGCGTATTTGACACCAGCTCTGGAAACACCATATATTTT

j_call: TRBJ1-2
v_call: TRBV6-1
d_call: -
clone_size: -
cdr3_aa: CASSDYRANYGYTF
cdr3_nt: TGTGCCAGCAGTGATTACAGGGCAAACTATGGCTACACCTTC

j_call: TRBJ1-1
v_call: TRBV6-6
d_call: -
clone_size: -
cdr3_aa: CASSLQGNEAFF
cdr3_nt: TGTGCCAGCAGCTTACAGGGAAATGAAGCTTTCTTT

j_call: TRBJ2-2
v_call: TRBV7-8
d_call: -
clone_size: -
cdr3_aa: CASGNPGIFGELFF
cdr3_nt: TGTGCCAGCGGAAATCCCGGGATTTTTGGGGAGCTGTTTTTT

j_call: TRBJ2-7
v_call: TRBV28
d_call: -
clone_size: -
cdr3_aa: CASSFNVRGSEKQYF
cdr3_nt: TGTGCCAGCAGTTTTAACGTGCGGGGTAGTGAAAAACAGTACTTC

j_call: TRBJ2-5
v_call: TRBV5-1
d_call: -
clone_size: -
cdr3_aa: CASSLSRVETQYF
cdr3_nt: TGCGCCAGCAGCTTGAGCAGGGTGGAGACCCAGTACTTC

j_call: TRBJ1-3
v_call: TRBV5-4
d_call: -
clone_size: -
cdr3_aa: CASSRGGQQSGNTIYF
cdr3_nt: TGTGCCAGCAGCCGAGGGGGACAACAATCTGGAAACACCATATATTTT

j_call: TRBJ2-7
v_call: TRBV9
d_call: TRBD1
clone_size: -
cdr3_aa: CASSVGDRGNYEQYF
cdr3_nt: TGTGCCAGCAGCGTAGGGGACAGGGGGAACTACGAGCAGTACTTC

j_call: TRBJ2-1
v_call: TRBV6-5
d_call: -
clone_size: -
cdr3_aa: CASSYSSFGEQFF
cdr3_nt: TGTGCCAGCAGTTACTCGAGTTTCGGTGAGCAGTTCTTC

j_call: TRBJ1-3
v_call: TRBV3-1/TRBV3-2
d_call: TRBD1
clone_size: -
cdr3_aa: CASSLLPPGQGWGNTIYF
cdr3_nt: TGTGCCAGCAGCCTGCTTCCCCCGGGACAGGGATGGGGAAACACCATATATTTT

j_call: TRBJ2-7
v_call: TRBV27
d_call: -
clone_size: -
cdr3_aa: CASSLPWERRHTHEQYF
cdr3_nt: TGTGCCAGCAGTCTTCCCTGGGAGAGGAGGCATACCCACGAGCAGTACTTC

j_call: TRBJ1-2
v_call: TRBV12-3/TRBV12-4
d_call: -
clone_size: -
cdr3_aa: CASSPEGVGYTF
cdr3_nt: TGTGCCAGCAGTCCCGAGGGGGTTGGCTACACCTTC

j_call: TRBJ1-2
v_call: TRBV6-5
d_call: -
clone_size: -
cdr3_aa: CASSYGQGNYGYTF
cdr3_nt: TGTGCCAGCAGTTACGGCCAGGGTAACTATGGCTACACCTTC

j_call: TRBJ2-5
v_call: TRBV3-1/TRBV3-2
d_call: -
clone_size: -
cdr3_aa: CASSQDWQTQYF
cdr3_nt: TGTGCCAGCAGCCAGGACTGGCAGACCCAGTACTTC

j_call: TRBJ2-1
v_call: TRBV7-3
d_call: -
clone_size: -
cdr3_aa: CASSPEGNEQFF
cdr3_nt: TGTGCCAGCAGCCCAGAGGGAAATGAGCAGTTCTTC

j_call: TRBJ2-5
v_call: TRBV5-1
d_call: -
clone_size: -
cdr3_aa: CASSLDTGSETQYF
cdr3_nt: TGCGCCAGCAGCTTGGACACAGGGTCAGAGACCCAGTACTTC